This T cell receptor (beta chain) is from a study of T cell responses to AZD1222 COVID-19 vaccine (dated by TCRdb to about 2021). With regard to the full study: AZD1222 recipients whose second dose came at about 4 weeks and those whose second dose came at about 12 weeks were combined into one group, since spike-specific TCR depth and breadth did not differ between the two schedules. TCR sequencing covered 230 to 250 trial participants: 200 to 220 given two doses of AZD1222 and 26 given two doses of MenACWY control vaccine. Trial participants were enrolled by age into 18-55, 56-69 and 70-plus year subgroups, with roughly 160, 29 and 62 TCR-sequenced participants respectively.

The paper as a whole reports these results and caveats: CD4 TCRs associated with the vaccine covered the entire spike protein, and the dominant responses were in regions 160-218 and 743-854. In the small 56-69-year group, the increase in depth fell short of significance, most likely because of low power. Spike-specific TCR breadth and depth rose significantly after two AZD1222 doses compared with day 0 and with MenACWY recipients. Participants were mostly white British and included more females than males, and it was suggested by the authors that clonal diversity may have been underestimated. Because no day 14 peak-response samples were available, repertoires were characterized only after the peak T cell response. Reportedly, close to half of the unique spike-specific TCRs recognized epitopes lying outside the regions that are mutated in the B.1.351 and B.1.1.7 variants. Only a handful of AZD1222 recipients were SARS-CoV-2 seropositive at baseline, limiting conclusions about previously exposed vaccinees.

A word on this clone: Its antigen has not been determined. No base qualities exist here, and no much larger clone lies one base off it.

The CDR3 regions of human TCRbeta chains were analyzed by immunosequencing. In the original analysis: Repertoire TCRs were checked for matches against a reference library of SARS-CoV-2-specific TCRs that had been generated using the MIRA antigen-specificity platform. Breadth meant the fraction of unique TCRs that were SARS-CoV-2-associated, whereas depth meant the fraction of total T cells that were SARS-CoV-2-associated. Using the MIRA data, each spike-specific TCR was mapped to the spike region that the TCR reacts to and placed in a CD4 or CD8 class. Log10-transformed breadth and depth values were compared by one-way ANOVA with Sidak's multiple comparisons tests. This immuneACCESS table, as held by TCRdb, lists in-frame sequences with V and J called but not all clones. Of the missing ones, under half trace to an unresolved V gene in checked studies; the others have no known cause. V, J and clone size derive from that table, while D and trimming were established from the DNA sequence. This sample comprises approximately 170,000 clones, roughly 90% of them detected only once. The leading ten clones occupy approximately 4.8% of the sample.

V is clipped by 3 bases and J by 1 base, and the sequence between their germline boundaries is 14 bases long. CDR1 and CDR2 (KGHSH, LQKENI) derive from the germline V gene. CDR3 length: 16 amino acids, cysteine to phenylalanine. The entry retains the CDR3 DNA only, 48 bases that are in frame from base 1. The sample's time point label, in plain terms: baseline before first vaccination. Vaccinee samples were obtained from the UK trials COV001 and COV002, which included a single-blind randomized controlled phase 2/3 trial of AZD1222 (ChAdOx1 nCoV-19) in healthy adults. For TCRbeta chain sequencing, PBMC samples were collected from trial participants at day 0 and at day 28 after the second dose.

Recombination connected TRBV18 to TRBJ2-3, with the D gene uncertain. The TCR sequence derives from an adult in good health. Specimen: peripheral blood, collected on day 0 of AZD1222 vaccination. The CDR3 region: CASSPQQLRRTDTQYF. Here is the DNA: TGTGCCAGCTCACCGCAACAGCTTCGCCGCACAGATACGCAGTATTTT.